The present T cell receptor (beta chain) was sequenced within a study of blood T cells in healthy people across ages (dated by TCRdb to 2014 to 2015). Concerning the study at large: In model experiments, template switching captured roughly one uniquely barcoded TCR beta cDNA molecule for every two T cells. Donors were grouped into four age groups: young (average roughly 17 years), middle-aged (39), aged (around 66) and long-lived (about 90). Using deep sequencing normalized with unique cDNA molecular identifiers, the study measured how TCR beta repertoire diversity changes with age. For two donors (one aged 18 to 30 and one aged 80 or older), the study analyzed two additional independent replicas of 1 million unique cDNA reads from the same blood draw. To avoid experimental bias, donors of different ages were distributed randomly across sequencing lanes.

The library was produced with 5' RACE. These reads were obtained on an Illumina HiSeq 2500. A second PCR of about 7 to 12 cycles was run with a J-beta primer mix and a sample-barcoded 5' primer. Each TCR beta cDNA molecule received a unique molecular identifier from a template-switch 5' adaptor carrying 12 random nucleotides. Each sample yielded at least 2.5 million CDR3-containing paired-end reads. First-strand cDNA was synthesized from all RNA with the Mint cDNA synthesis kit, primed by a TRBC-specific oligonucleotide. Following uracil-DNA glycosylase treatment, a first 18-cycle PCR with universal primers M1SS and BC2_uni_R was performed on all cDNA. The authors' pipeline ran thus. Normalization of each sample was performed by random selection of 1 million high-quality reads, each carrying a distinct molecular identifier. Instead of being binned into consensus sequences, reads with shared molecular identifiers were discarded. MiTCR, set to a Q25 quality threshold and the strictest error-elimination algorithm, was used for CDR3 identification, clonotype clustering and error correction. A nonparametric unseen species model using Euler transformation provided a lower-bound estimate of total TCR beta diversity. In TCRdb, the public reads were trimmed at Q25 with fastp and aligned with MiXCR, with productive beta chains retained. Each entry is one CDR3 protein sequence, shown with its most common DNA and genes. The V and J calls were not made by the authors but by TCRdb's processing. This sample has about 750,000 distinct CDR3 sequences in its table, and approximately 53% of those were observed once. Approximately 40% of the sample comes from the top ten.

Taken from the germline V gene (reference sequence), the CDR1 and CDR2 loops are MNHEY and SMNVEV. The CDR3 spans 16 residues, from the cysteine through the phenylalanine. Of all the DNA, just the CDR3 is kept, 48 bases in frame from base 1. The germline V and J ends show losses of 5 bases and 7 bases respectively, and no gene match explains 12 bases of the junction. Paper-wide results and their limitations: Estimates of total diversity from one million sequenced T cells were regarded as lower bounds and underestimates. There was a strong correlation between observed TCR beta diversity and the percentage of naive T cells measured by flow cytometry. As age increased, observed TCR beta diversity per million T cells dropped in a roughly linear way, and a significant reduction was already evident by age roughly 40. Because the CMV infection status of the donors was unknown, age-related changes in expanded clonotypes may potentially have been confounded. Compared with the aged group, the long-lived group had more naive CD4+ T cells, fewer expanded clones and increased TCR diversity, a pattern suggesting age selection. Conclusive comparison of naive and antigen-experienced compartments was prevented by the profiling of bulk unsorted PBMCs.

Donors were 35 to 40 systemically healthy Caucasian individuals from Russia aged roughly 6 to 100 years. Each donor gave around 9.5 milliliters of peripheral blood, collected into EDTA-treated Vacutainer tubes. Ficoll-Paque density-gradient centrifugation was used to isolate PBMCs, with at least 7 million obtained per sample. Total RNA was extracted from PBMCs with Trizol reagent, with at least 6 micrograms obtained per sample. For every donor, an aliquot of PBMCs went through flow cytometry to measure the percentages of naive CD45RAhigh/CD27high T cells. With regard to this clonotype: There is no known antigen for this receptor. Base-call qualities are not available, and no considerably larger clone is one nucleotide away.

The receptor chain draws on TRBV27 and TRBJ2-7; TRBD2 agrees with 12 junctional bases. The sequence was obtained from a man older than 75 in good health. Sequenced input: blood. The CDR3 sequence is CASSLRTSGTLREQYF. The sequenced DNA is TGTGCCAGCAGTCTCCGGACTAGCGGGACACTACGAGAGCAGTACTTC.